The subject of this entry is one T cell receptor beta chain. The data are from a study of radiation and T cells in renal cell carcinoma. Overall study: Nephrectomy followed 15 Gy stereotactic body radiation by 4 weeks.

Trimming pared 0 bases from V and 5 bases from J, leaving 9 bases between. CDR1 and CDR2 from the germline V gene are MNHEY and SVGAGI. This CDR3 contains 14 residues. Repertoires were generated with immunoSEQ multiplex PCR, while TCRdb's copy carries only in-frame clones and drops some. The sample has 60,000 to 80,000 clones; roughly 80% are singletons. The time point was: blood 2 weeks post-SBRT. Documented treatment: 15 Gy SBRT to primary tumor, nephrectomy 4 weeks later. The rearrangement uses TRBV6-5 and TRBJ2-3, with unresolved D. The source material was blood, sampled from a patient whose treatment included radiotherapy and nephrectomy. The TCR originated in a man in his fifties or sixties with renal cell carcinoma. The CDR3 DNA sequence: TGTGCCAGCAGTTACTCAGCGATCGAAGATACGCAGTATTTT. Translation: CASSYSAIEDTQYF.